The following is a T cell receptor beta chain sequence with its context. Its recognized antigen is unknown. At one boundary the junction diverges from the germline segment, which might be a read error. This record belongs to a study of Graves' ophthalmopathy and Graves' hyperthyroidism (dated by TCRdb to the late 2010s). Regarding the complete study: Peripheral blood was collected at initial diagnosis, before any treatment. The study used signatures of the TCR beta repertoire to tell Graves' ophthalmopathy apart from Graves' hyperthyroidism and to predict which patients would progress to ophthalmopathy. In total, 135 blood samples were TCR-sequenced: approximately 42 ophthalmopathy, over 70 hyperthyroidism and roughly 17 hyperthyroidism-to-ophthalmopathy patients. To explore V-J signatures that separate ophthalmopathy from hyperthyroidism, a discovery set of around 97 patients was enrolled, consisting of fewer than 45 with ophthalmopathy and approximately 57 with stable hyperthyroidism. For independent validation, a separate cohort was made up of 18 hyperthyroidism patients plus 17 patients who later progressed from hyperthyroidism to ophthalmopathy. In roughly 6 hyperthyroidism patients, the T-cell repertoire of thyroid tissue was compared with the T-cell repertoire of blood. Following sampling, methimazole starting at 30 mg daily was administered to hyperthyroidism patients, and high-dose intravenous methylprednisolone was administered to ophthalmopathy patients.

TCR beta CDR3 regions were amplified from RNA transcripts for repertoire sequencing. HTBI primers and the Qiagen OneStep RT-PCR kit were used in a first-round RT-PCR, which was followed by a second-round multiplex PCR, size selection and purification. Sequencing of the libraries was carried out on an Illumina HiSeq2000 in paired-end mode with 100 bp reads. On the authors' methods: SOAPnuke was used to process the reads, throwing out any read that had adapters, had uncalled bases, had a mean Phred below 15, or lacked an exact constant-primer or identifier match. COPE v1.2.5 was used to merge high-quality paired reads. Each unique nucleotide sequence was defined as a clonotype, and clonotypes were aligned to IMGT TRB V, D and J references with MiTCR v1.1. The analysis was limited to V-J combinations with a frequency above 0.0001, which together covered 98% to 99.2% of repertoires. For each V-J combination, a TCR clonal expansion and chaos score was defined as the ratio of F50 clonal expansion to chaos observed in the TCRdist matrix. Welch's t-statistics and random forest were used to reduce the features to about a dozen V-J combinations, which were then used as input to a naive Bayes classifier. Thyroid-blood repertoire similarity was quantified with the Morisita-Horn index. The public reads were quality trimmed at Q25 with fastp and then assembled into clones with MiXCR by TCRdb, keeping productive beta chains. Rows are combined by CDR3 protein, so each entry shows the most common genes and DNA. V and J calls and clone size were set by TCRdb, not the authors. The sample has about 640,000 distinct CDR3 sequences on record, about two fifths of them singletons. Around 3.3% of the sample goes to the ten largest clones.

Patients with ophthalmopathy had moderately to severely active disease, with a Clinical Activity Score of 3 or more, a NOSPECS grade of 4 or more, and a disease duration of less than 3 months. Anyone with other autoimmune diseases, uncontrolled infections, pregnancy or lactation was excluded from the study. Clinical symptoms, serum thyroxine, TRAb, thyroid ultrasound and orbital computed tomography were used for diagnosis. Ficoll-Paque density gradient centrifugation was used to isolate PBMCs from approximately 11 ml of fresh peripheral blood. Total RNA was extracted with Trizol reagent and quality-checked on an Agilent 2100 Bioanalyzer. Here is what the overall study found, with its caveats: In validation, the model predicted ophthalmopathy progression with about 70% sensitivity and roughly 72% specificity; around twelve predicted patients were CT-confirmed with GO in a median of approximately 6.2 months. No statistical method was used to predetermine the sample size, and group allocation was not hidden from the investigators. In cross-validation, the 13-signature model distinguished ophthalmopathy from stable hyperthyroidism with almost 90% sensitivity and approximately 81% specificity, and in the test set the corresponding values were approximately 80% and 75%. Among expanded thyroid clonotypes with frequency above 0.001, most also showed up in blood, which suggests that blood repertoires may reflect the thyroid immune response.

CDR1 and CDR2 were assigned from the germline V gene as ENHRY and SYGVKD. The CDR3 covers 16 residues, taking in both the cysteine and the phenylalanine. CDR3 DNA is the only sequence kept; it has 48 bases, read in frame from the first base. This receptor chain uses TRBV10-3 and TRBJ1-1; TRBD1 is possibly the D segment (5 matching bases). The sequence was collected from an adult man with Graves' ophthalmopathy. Sequencing was carried out using peripheral blood. The CDR3 amino acid sequence is: CASSTQGWYQNTEAFF. The DNA sequence is as follows: TGTGCCAGCAGTACCCAGGGATGGTACCAGAACACTGAAGCTTTCTTT.